This T cell receptor beta chain was recovered during a study of T cells in Graves' hyperthyroidism and ophthalmopathy. Findings and limits, study-wide: Ophthalmopathy and stable hyperthyroidism were separated by a 13 V-J model.

CDR1 and CDR2 (germline): SGHRS, YFSETQ. The J segment lost 4 bases and the V segment lost 6 bases, leaving 6 bases of the junction unmatched. The CDR3 contains 14 residues. Note on this clonotype: The antigen remains unidentified.

The TCR beta CDR3 regions underwent amplification using RNA transcripts as the source. The HTBI set primed first-round TCR CDR3 RT-PCR. TCRdb reprocessed the multiplex PCR reads via MiXCR and lists one record per CDR3 protein. The sample lists more than 350,000 distinct CDR3 sequences; approximately 14% were seen once. This receptor was obtained from a woman aged 55-75 years with Graves' ophthalmopathy. The sequenced sample consisted of blood. The chain joins TRBV5-1 to TRBJ2-3; 9 nucleotides align to TRBD2. The CDR3 region has the DNA TGCGCCAGCACGGGACTAGCTGGGGCAGATACGCAGTATTTT. Protein sequence: CASTGLAGADTQYF.